The clone carrying this T cell receptor beta chain was detected many times. As yet, its antigen is unknown. Germline V gives CDR1 SGHVS, CDR2 FNYEAQ. This CDR3 has 13 amino acids. V shed 2 bases and J shed 4 bases, with 8 bases lying between them. The data derive from a study of T cells in Graves' hyperthyroidism and ophthalmopathy. Study in general: Upon initial diagnosis and before any treatment, peripheral blood was collected. General study findings and limits: Ophthalmopathy, as predicted by the model, came a median around 7 months after the prediction.

The blood specimen was taken at initial hyperthyroidism diagnosis, before any ophthalmopathy symptoms. TCR beta CDR3 regions were amplified from RNA. The study used the HTBI primer set for a first-round RT-PCR of the TCR CDR3. TCRdb processed the multiplex PCR reads anew with MiXCR; each CDR3 protein has one entry. Found here are 150,000 to 200,000 distinct CDR3 sequences, approximately 9% of them singletons; the top ten hold about 20%. Sample: blood. This receptor was obtained from a woman between 18 and 30 years old with Graves' hyperthyroidism that later progressed to Graves' ophthalmopathy. This chain links TRBV7-6 with TRBJ2-5; D is unclear. CDR3 sequence: CASSLRVAETQYF. In DNA, the CDR3 is TGTGCCAGCAGCTTAAGGGTTGCAGAGACCCAGTACTTC.